A selection of T cell receptor beta chains follows, all from one sample in a study of blood T cells in healthy people across ages. Each CDR3 protein gets one entry after TCRdb re-called the 5' RACE reads with MiXCR. The repertoire holds about 730,000 distinct CDR3 sequences, with roughly 43% as singletons. Sequenced input: blood. These receptors were collected from a woman aged 55-75 years in good health. CDR3s include the opening cysteine and the closing phenylalanine or tryptophan. The D gene is left open where the match is weak. Part of the rows lack a size; the others show once, few, many or a class for expanded clones.

CDR3nt: TGTGCCAGCAGTCTAACTAGCGGGAGGATCGATGAGCAGTTCTTC; CDR3aa: CASSLTSGRIDEQFF; j_gene: TRBJ2-1; abundance: -; v_gene: TRBV6-2/TRBV6-3; d_gene: TRBD2
CDR3nt: TGTGCCAGCGGATTTAACTCTGGGGCCAACGTCCTGACTTTC; CDR3aa: CASGFNSGANVLTF; j_gene: TRBJ2-6; abundance: -; v_gene: TRBV6-5; d_gene: -
CDR3nt: TGTGCCAGCAGGAGAGCGGAGCTCTACGAGCAGTACTTC; CDR3aa: CASRRAELYEQYF; j_gene: TRBJ2-7; abundance: few; v_gene: TRBV28; d_gene: -
CDR3nt: TGTGCCAGTATCGAGGGTCTGGGAGAGACCCAGTACTTC; CDR3aa: CASIEGLGETQYF; j_gene: TRBJ2-5; abundance: -; v_gene: TRBV7-8; d_gene: -
CDR3nt: TGCAGTGCTGTTAGTGGACAGGTTAGGAGAGAGCAGTACTTC; CDR3aa: CSAVSGQVRREQYF; j_gene: TRBJ2-7; abundance: few; v_gene: TRBV20-1; d_gene: TRBD1
CDR3nt: TGTGCCAGCAGTAACGGCAGGGACATCTATGGCTACACCTTC; CDR3aa: CASSNGRDIYGYTF; j_gene: TRBJ1-2; abundance: -; v_gene: TRBV6-6; d_gene: -
CDR3nt: TGTGCCAGCAGTTCCGGGACTAGCGCTCGAGATACGCAGTATTTT; CDR3aa: CASSSGTSARDTQYF; j_gene: TRBJ2-3; abundance: many; v_gene: TRBV4-2; d_gene: TRBD2
CDR3nt: TGTGCCAGCAGTGGGGGGGGGTCTAGCGGGGGCACAGATACGCAGTATTTT; CDR3aa: CASSGGGSSGGTDTQYF; j_gene: TRBJ2-3; abundance: -; v_gene: TRBV6-1; d_gene: TRBD2
CDR3nt: TGCAGCGTGGGAACCGGGACTACAACCAAATACGAGCAGTACTTC; CDR3aa: CSVGTGTTTKYEQYF; j_gene: TRBJ2-7; abundance: few; v_gene: TRBV29-1; d_gene: TRBD2
CDR3nt: TGTGCCAGCAGCTTAGCGGGCGGGAGGGTAAGCAATGAGCAGTTCTTC; CDR3aa: CASSLAGGRVSNEQFF; j_gene: TRBJ2-1; abundance: once; v_gene: TRBV7-9; d_gene: TRBD2
CDR3nt: TGTGCCAGCACTGGACAGGACGCAGCGTCCGGCTACGAGCAGTACTTC; CDR3aa: CASTGQDAASGYEQYF; j_gene: TRBJ2-7; abundance: -; v_gene: TRBV28; d_gene: TRBD1
CDR3nt: TGCGCCAGCAGCTTTGTTGGGGGTTTCCCAGATACGCAGTATTTT; CDR3aa: CASSFVGGFPDTQYF; j_gene: TRBJ2-3; abundance: -; v_gene: TRBV5-1; d_gene: -
CDR3nt: TGTGCCAGCAGCTATGGGACTAGCGGGAGGACGCAGTTCTTC; CDR3aa: CASSYGTSGRTQFF; j_gene: TRBJ2-1; abundance: -; v_gene: TRBV3-1; d_gene: TRBD2
CDR3nt: TGCAGTGCTAGCACCAGGGGGGGTGAAAAACTGTTTTTT; CDR3aa: CSASTRGGEKLFF; j_gene: TRBJ1-4; abundance: -; v_gene: TRBV20-1; d_gene: TRBD1